This T cell receptor (beta chain) was documented in a study of cytomegalovirus exposure and HLA in healthy donors. In the PCR, 60 Vbeta and 13 Jbeta primers were used. Using immunoSEQ multiplex PCR, the repertoire was profiled, and TCRdb retains in-frame clones only, with some absent. The sample gives around 130,000 clones, more than 80% of which show up once; around 2% is in the top ten. Germline loops: CDR1 SGHRS, CDR2 YFSETQ. The V end was cut by 0 bases, the J end by 4 bases, with 7 bases between. This CDR3 spans 13 amino acids. Overall study findings and caveats: Owing to their indistinguishability, certain V segments, notably TRBV6-2 and TRBV6-3, were excluded. A list of approximately 160 TCR beta chains associated with cytomegalovirus was given. The study had only CMV serostatus as immune exposure information.

This clone is a singleton in its sample. Its specificity is not known. The TCR comes from a middle-aged man in good health and CMV-seronegative. Sequenced input: PBMCs. The chain uses TRBV5-1 and TRBJ1-2; no clear D. The CDR3 DNA reads as TGCGCCAGCAGCTTGGGAGAAGTCTATGGCTACACCTTC. This encodes CASSLGEVYGYTF.